Reported below is one TCR beta chain. The data belong to a study of monozygotic twins with inflammatory bowel disease. TCRdb processed the 5' RACE reads again and assigns one entry to each CDR3 protein, with no DNA. The sample totals around 200,000 distinct CDR3 sequences. The CDR3 has 16 residues. Germline-derived CDR1 and CDR2 are SGHRS and YFSETQ. The sample was blood. The TCR was taken from a human donor with ulcerative colitis or Crohn's disease, or a healthy co-twin of an affected twin (not recorded which). The V and J genes are TRBV5-1 and TRBJ2-1; TCRdb reports TRBD1, a call that lacks DNA to check it against. Here the CDR3 reads CASSPDRGISLNEQFF. Variable domain in full (rest from reference TRBV5-1 and TRBJ2-1): KAGVTQTPRYLIKTRGQQVTLSCSPISGHRSVSWYQQTPGQGLQFLFEYFSETQRNKGNFPGRFSGRQFSNSRSEMNVSTLELGDSALYLCASSPDRGISLNEQFFGPGTRLTVL.